This TCR beta chain was documented in a study of blood T cell repertoires in COVID-19. Study background: Italy, Spain and the United States were the sources of the convalescent and acute COVID-19 samples.

TCRdb keeps only in-frame clones here, not all; method: immunoSEQ multiplex PCR. The data hold 390,000 or so clones, with 90% observed a single time. Germline V gene sequence: CDR1 ENHRY, CDR2 SYGVKD. V was trimmed by 6 bases and J by 5 bases, leaving 13 bases between them. CDR3 length: 13 residues. V and J are TRBV10-3 and TRBJ2-5, with D maybe TRBD1 (5 bases). Sequenced sample: peripheral blood. The source of this sequence is a man aged 18 to 29 with active or convalescent COVID-19. The CDR3 protein is CAISRSGRETQYF. The CDR3 DNA reads TGTGCCATCAGCCGATCAGGGCGGGAGACCCAGTACTTC.